This passage covers 27 T cell receptor beta chains from one sample sequenced in a study of OX40 agonist ivuxolimab in advanced cancers. Libraries were prepared by immunoSEQ multiplex PCR; TCRdb keeps only in-frame clonotypes and omits some of them. The sample lists about 54,000 clones, approximately 90% occurring once. Material: CD4+ or CD8+ T cells sorted from blood, obtained in a trial of the OX40 agonist ivuxolimab. The origin of the receptors is an adult with an advanced solid tumor such as melanoma, head and neck, liver or kidney cancer.

The chain carries TRBV6-6 and TRBJ1-1, with 7 bases that match TRBD1. V dropped 6 bases and J dropped 3; count of bases not matched to a gene: 10. From germline, CDR1 is MNHNY and CDR2 SVGAGI (reference sequence). This CDR3 has 15 amino acids. Here the CDR3 DNA reads TGTGCCAGCAGACAGGGGTTACGCCTCGACACTGAAGCTTTCTTT. Its protein product is CASRQGLRLDTEAFF.

The J gene is TRBJ2-1, the V gene TRBV6-5, with 11 bases aligning to TRBD2. J was trimmed by 8 bases and V by 0 bases; bases with no gene match: 6. The germline gives CDR1 MNHEY, CDR2 SVGAGI. This CDR3 has 16 residues. CDR3 nucleotide sequence: TGTGCCAGCAGTTACTCTAGCGGGGGGGCCGGCCATGAGCAGTTCTTC. It encodes CASSYSSGGAGHEQFF.

The chain has TRBV28 and TRBJ2-2; a weak D match, TRBD2 (7 bases). Trimming pared 6 bases from V and 4 bases from J, leaving 21 bases between. This CDR3 is built from 17 residues. Germline loops: CDR1 MDHEN, CDR2 SYDVKM. The CDR3 bases are TGTGCCAGCAGAGCACCCACGGGGGGCGTGATCACCGGGGAGCTGTTTTTT. This sequence encodes CASRAPTGGVITGELFF.

This chain joins TRBV28 and TRBJ2-1; 14 nucleotides match TRBD2. The CDR3 has 16 amino acids. Germline V gene lookup returns CDR1 MDHEN and CDR2 SYDVKM. The trim removed 4 bases at V and 10 bases at J, leaving 9 bases unmatched. As DNA, the CDR3 is TGTGCCAGCAGTTCCCCCGGGACTAGCGGGAGAGGGGAGCAGTTCTTC. Its protein is CASSSPGTSGRGEQFF.

CDR3 bases: TGCGCCAGCAGTCCCGGGACAGGTGGATGGGGTGCTTTCTTT. Amino acid sequence: CASSPGTGGWGAFF. The rearrangement links TRBV5-1 to TRBJ1-1, with 8 positions matching TRBD1. Germline CDR1 is SGHRS and CDR2 is YFSETQ. J was trimmed by 11 bases and V by 5 bases; bases with no gene match: 14. The CDR3 is 14 residues long.

This clone was observed a single time. This chain uses TRBV30 with TRBJ2-5, with D perhaps matching TRBD2 (5 bases). The germline V gene encodes CDR1 GTSNPN and CDR2 SVGIG (reference sequence). The CDR3 runs to 13 residues. Trimming removed 2 bases at V and 5 bases at J, with 12 bases between. The CDR3 DNA follows: TGTGCCTGGAGTATCTCTAGCTCGGAGACCCAGTACTTC. This codes for CAWSISSSETQYF.

This clone is termed medium-sized (0.01 to 0.1%). The chain is built from TRBV4-1 and TRBJ1-2; a weak D match, TRBD1 (6 bases). The germline V gene encodes CDR1 MGHRA and CDR2 YSYEKL. The CDR3 loop spans 13 amino acids. Trimming took 5 bases from V and 2 from J, leaving 9 bases between them. The CDR3 spells CASSVTGNYGYTF. Written as DNA, the CDR3 is TGCGCCAGCAGCGTCACAGGGAACTATGGCTACACCTTC.

CDR3 nucleotide sequence: TGCGCCAGCAGCCGAGGACAGGGGGCGGGCACTGAAGCTTTCTTT. Encoded protein: CASSRGQGAGTEAFF. The chain uses TRBV4-1 and TRBJ1-1; 11 positions match TRBD1. The germline V gene encodes CDR1 MGHRA and CDR2 YSYEKL. J was trimmed by 4 bases and V by 4 bases; bases with no gene match: 5. The CDR3 runs 15 residues.

V usage is TRBV2 and J usage is TRBJ1-5; D ambiguous. In germline, CDR1 is SNHLY, CDR2 FYNNEI. Trimming cost V 3 bases and J 0 bases, with 6 bases left between them. The CDR3 runs to 14 residues. The CDR3 bases are TGTGCCAGCAGTGAGTACAGTAGCAATCAGCCCCAGCATTTT. Protein product: CASSEYSSNQPQHF. Filled out from reference TRBV2 and TRBJ1-5, the complete variable domain reads EPEVTQTPSHQVTQMGQEVILRCVPISNHLYFYWYRQILGQKVEFLVSFYNNEISEKSEIFDDQFSVERPDGSNFTLKIRSTKLEDSAMYFCASSEYSSNQPQHFGDGTRLSIL.

J is TRBJ1-5 and V is TRBV2; D possibly corresponds to TRBD1 (5 bases). The CDR3 contains 12 residues. The V and J ends lost 7 bases and 4 bases respectively, with 8 bases between them. Germline CDR1 SNHLY, CDR2 FYNNEI. Written as DNA, the CDR3 is TGTGCCAGCAAAGCAGGGAATCAGCCCCAGCATTTT. It specifies CASKAGNQPQHF.

The chain employs TRBV4-1 and TRBJ1-4, with 8 bases aligning to TRBD1. The V gene end was trimmed by 2 bases and the J gene end by 5 bases; junction bases not matched to a gene: 7. Germline assignment: CDR1 MGHRA and CDR2 YSYEKL. The CDR3 runs 16 residues. CDR3 coding DNA: TGCGCCAGCAGCCAACATCCCGGGACAGGAAATGAAAAACTGTTTTTT. Protein sequence: CASSQHPGTGNEKLFF.

The chain couples TRBV18 to TRBJ2-4, with TRBD2 matching 7 bases. The trim removed 2 bases at V and 1 base at J, leaving 5 bases unmatched. Germline CDR1 and CDR2: KGHSH and LQKENI. The CDR3 extends over 16 amino acids. CDR3 in DNA: TGTGCCAGCTCACCAAGCAGGGAGGGGGCCAAAAACATTCAGTACTTC. Translated, it gives CASSPSREGAKNIQYF.

The CDR3 region has the DNA TGCGCCAGCAGCTTCGAGGCTAGCGGGGGAGTCAATGAGCAGTTCTTC. It is translated as CASSFEASGGVNEQFF. This chain joins TRBV5-1 and TRBJ2-1, with 10 bases that match TRBD2. The V and J ends lost 2 bases and 6 bases, in that order; junction bases with no gene match: 8. Germline V gene data show CDR1 as SGHRS and CDR2 as YFSETQ. The CDR3 totals 16 residues.

This sequence joins TRBV5-1 and TRBJ1-1, with TRBD1 identical over 7 bases. Germline CDR1 is SGHRS and CDR2 is YFSETQ. Trimming removed 4 bases from V and 2 bases from J; junction bases left unmatched: 5. This CDR3 is built from 14 residues. CDR3 protein: CASSADRANTEAFF. The CDR3 nucleotides read TGCGCCAGCAGCGCTGACAGGGCAAACACTGAAGCTTTCTTT.

A single count supports this clone. This chain joins TRBV28 and TRBJ1-2, with D perhaps TRBD1 (6 bases). V dropped 4 bases and J dropped 2 bases, with 14 bases sitting between them. The V gene's germline CDR1 is MDHEN and CDR2 SYDVKM. The length of the CDR3 is 15 residues. CDR3 sequence (DNA): TGTGCCAGCAGTTCAGCCCATACAGGGAACTATGGCTACACCTTC. It translates to CASSSAHTGNYGYTF.

This chain joins TRBV5-1 and TRBJ2-2; D might be TRBD1 (6 bases). V lost 0 bases and J lost 6, with 24 bases in between. The CDR3 has 19 residues. Germline CDR1 is SGHRS and CDR2 is YFSETQ. CDR3 DNA: TGCGCCAGCAGCTTGGGAGCTGGGACCGGGACATCAAGATCCGGGGAGCTGTTTTTT. Translation: CASSLGAGTGTSRSGELFF.

The chain employs TRBV28 and TRBJ2-7; 8 bases match TRBD1. The germline CDR1 and CDR2 sequences are MDHEN and SYDVKM. There are 15 residues in the CDR3. V was clipped by 7 bases and J by 0 bases; unmatched bases: 8. The CDR3 loop reads CASKVGQEYSYEQYF. The CDR3 DNA sequence: TGTGCCAGCAAGGTGGGACAGGAGTACTCCTACGAGCAGTACTTC.

This clone was detected once. J is TRBJ2-7 and V is TRBV5-1; TRBD1 might be the D (5 bases). CDR3 length equals 15 residues. V was shortened by 0 bases and J by 5 bases, with 15 bases between the two germline ends. Germline CDR1 reads SGHRS; CDR2 reads YFSETQ. This CDR3 reads CASSLASAGRDEQYF. The CDR3 nucleotides read TGCGCCAGCAGCTTGGCCTCGGCAGGGCGAGACGAGCAGTACTTC.

The CDR3 DNA reads TGTGCCAGCAAGACAACCATGAGCACAGATACGCAGTATTTT. Translated: CASKTTMSTDTQYF. The chain couples TRBV2 to TRBJ2-3; D remains ambiguous. CDR1 SNHLY and CDR2 FYNNEI come from the germline V gene. Trimming left V 7 bases short and J 0 bases short, with 11 bases between. The CDR3 runs to 14 residues.

DNA for the CDR3: TGTGCCAGCAGCCCGGGAAAGGACGCCTCCCAAGAGACCCAGTACTTC. Translated: CASSPGKDASQETQYF. The genes are TRBV5-4 and TRBJ2-5; possibly TRBD2 for D (5 bases). The CDR3 loop spans 16 amino acids. Trimming cost V 4 bases and J 1 base, with 17 bases left between them. The germline V gene encodes CDR1 SGHNT and CDR2 YYREEE (reference sequence).

The rearrangement links TRBV11-2 to TRBJ1-4, with a possible D match to TRBD1 (5 bases). Germline V gene sequence: CDR1 SGHAT, CDR2 FQNNGV. V shed 5 bases and J shed 8 bases, with 18 bases lying between them. The CDR3 length is 15 residues. CDR3 nucleotide sequence: TGTGCCAGCAGCCTCAACACCCAGGGCGGGGAAAAACTGTTTTTT. Residues: CASSLNTQGGEKLFF.

The rearrangement uses TRBV29-1 and TRBJ1-2; 7 positions match TRBD1. The V gene's germline CDR1 is SQVTM and CDR2 ANQGSEA. The CDR3 runs to 13 residues. The V and J ends lost 6 bases and 4 bases, in that order; junction bases with no gene match: 8. CDR3 amino acids: CSVGQASSYGYTF. CDR3 nucleotide sequence: TGCAGCGTAGGACAGGCTTCATCCTATGGCTACACCTTC.

The V and J genes are TRBV30 and TRBJ1-6; no firm D call. The germline CDR1 and CDR2 sequences are GTSNPN and SVGIG (reference sequence). The CDR3 contains 11 residues. V dropped 2 bases and J dropped 7 bases, with 3 bases sitting between them. For the CDR3, the DNA is TGTGCCTGGAGTTCAAATTCACCCCTCCACTTT. Protein product: CAWSSNSPLHF.

The rearrangement joins TRBV15 to TRBJ2-1; 14 positions match TRBD2. CDR1 is LNHNV, CDR2 YYDKDF, per germline (reference sequence). CDR3 size: 14 residues. J was trimmed by 8 bases and V by 8 bases; bases with no gene match: 5. CDR3 DNA sequence: TGTGCCACCGGGAGACTAGCGGGAGGGCATGAGCAGTTCTTC. Translating gives CATGRLAGGHEQFF.

This clone occurred once. This chain joins TRBV5-1 and TRBJ2-5; 7 nucleotides line up with TRBD1. Unmatched junction bases numbered 7, after V lost 4 bases and J lost 4 bases. This CDR3 region has 14 residues. Germline CDR1 and CDR2: SGHRS and YFSETQ. The CDR3 DNA reads as TGCGCCAGCAGCAGCTACAGGGGTTTAGAGACCCAGTACTTC. It is translated as CASSSYRGLETQYF.

This chain uses TRBV6-6 with TRBJ2-7; 9 bases map to TRBD1. V lost 6 bases, J lost 1 base, and 4 bases stayed unmatched. Germline V gene sequence: CDR1 MNHNY, CDR2 SVGAGI (reference sequence). The CDR3 has 14 amino acids. CDR3 residues: CASRGQGISYEQYF. For the CDR3, the DNA is TGTGCCAGCAGGGGACAGGGAATTTCCTACGAGCAGTACTTC.

The chain employs TRBV2 and TRBJ2-1; D uncertain. Per germline, CDR1 SNHLY and CDR2 FYNNEI. V was pared by 0 bases and J by 0 bases, with 6 bases between. CDR3 length equals 15 residues. The CDR3 sequence: CASSEAARSYNEQFF. CDR3 DNA: TGTGCCAGCAGTGAAGCCGCCCGCTCCTACAATGAGCAGTTCTTC.